This TCR beta chain was obtained from a study of blood T cell repertoires in COVID-19. Study background: Researchers got acute and convalescent COVID-19 samples from the United States, Italy and Spain. Nucleic acid was either cDNA or gDNA, and it came from T cells, B-cell-depleted T cells, or PBMCs.

This CDR3 contains 13 residues. V was pared by 10 bases and J by 2 bases, with 7 bases of the junction left unmatched. Germline loops: CDR1 MDHEN, CDR2 SYDVKM. Methods used by the authors: Amplification of reference gene primers was used by the study to estimate nucleated cell counts. Repertoires were generated with immunoSEQ multiplex PCR, while TCRdb's copy carries only in-frame clones and drops some. V and J calls and clone size are given by that table; D and trimming were obtained from the DNA. The table records a few hundred thousand clones, 83% of them present only once. This sequence was found in a woman aged 45-59 years with acute or convalescent COVID-19. The material sequenced was peripheral blood. V gene TRBV28 combines with J gene TRBJ2-7, with 8 bases lining up with TRBD1. The CDR3 reads CAITDRATYEQYF. The CDR3 DNA is TGTGCCATCACGGACAGGGCAACCTACGAGCAGTACTTC.